One and the same sample provided the 5 T cell receptor beta chains below, sequenced in a study of T cells in Graves' hyperthyroidism and ophthalmopathy. RNA transcripts were the template for amplifying TCR beta CDR3 regions. The HTBI primer set was used in a first-round RT-PCR of the TCR CDR3. TCRdb redid the calling of the multiplex PCR reads with MiXCR, one entry per CDR3 protein. The sample holds roughly 500,000 distinct CDR3 sequences; around 15% are singletons and the top ten take 25% to 30%. The sequenced material came from blood. The origin of the receptors is a woman aged 25-40 years with Graves' ophthalmopathy.

This clonotype was recorded at least ten times. The chain couples TRBV2 to TRBJ1-1; D gene ambiguous. The V gene lost 2 bases and the J gene lost 3 bases, with 10 bases spanning the gap. The V gene's germline CDR1 is SNHLY and CDR2 FYNNEI. The length of the CDR3 is 14 residues. The DNA of the CDR3 is TGTGCCAGCAGTGAATGGCCCGGTTACACTGAAGCTTTCTTT. Its translation: CASSEWPGYTEAFF.

This sequence joins TRBV9 and TRBJ2-7; 8 bases are a match to TRBD2. The trim removed 3 bases at V and 0 bases at J, leaving 5 bases unmatched. Germline-derived CDR1 and CDR2 are SGDLS and YYNGEE. This CDR3 is 15 amino acids long. The CDR3 sequence: CASSGSGVGSYEQYF. Written as DNA, the CDR3 is TGTGCCAGCAGCGGTAGCGGGGTGGGCTCCTACGAGCAGTACTTC.

The chain joins TRBV2 to TRBJ1-4; no clear D. Deletions cut 6 bases from V and 7 bases from J, with 18 bases between. This CDR3 is 15 amino acids long. The germline gives CDR1 SNHLY, CDR2 FYNNEI. CDR3 protein: CASRERTDLSEKLFF. The CDR3 coding sequence is TGTGCCAGCAGGGAGAGGACCGACCTCTCTGAAAAACTGTTTTTT.

The rearrangement joins TRBV2 to TRBJ1-5; D not resolved. Trimming shortened V by 5 bases and J by 4 bases, and 9 bases separated the two germline ends. Germline V gene sequence: CDR1 SNHLY, CDR2 FYNNEI. There are 13 residues in the CDR3. The CDR3 DNA sequence: TGTGCCAGCAGTTTTAACGGAAATCAGCCCCAGCATTTT. This sequence encodes CASSFNGNQPQHF.

The chain couples TRBV2 to TRBJ2-7, with D tentatively TRBD1 or TRBD2 (5 bases each). The V end was cut by 6 bases, the J end by 5 bases, with 17 bases between. The CDR3 sequence is 14 residues long. Germline lookup yields CDR1 SNHLY and CDR2 FYNNEI. The CDR3 region is CASSRVLLRDEQYF. For the CDR3, the DNA is TGTGCCAGCAGCAGGGTACTCCTGAGGGACGAGCAGTACTTC.